This T cell receptor (beta chain) was found in a study of control samples from healthy donors and cancer patients. The table lists this clone with a few counts. V lost 10 bases and J lost 0, with 15 bases in between. There are 14 residues in the CDR3. Germline-derived CDR1 and CDR2 are MNHEY and SVGAGI. The assay was immunoSEQ multiplex PCR, and TCRdb's table has in-frame clones only and misses some. The sample includes some 130,000 clones, about 95% of them seen just once. The source is a young man in good health. The sample taken for sequencing was blood. The rearrangement joins TRBV6-5 to TRBJ1-1, with D possibly matching TRBD1 (5 bases). CDR3 sequence: CATSWGSMNTEAFF. The CDR3 nucleotides are TGTGCCACATCATGGGGCAGCATGAACACTGAAGCTTTCTTT.